The text below deals with one TCR beta chain. Its antigen is still unknown. The data were taken from a study of shared clonotypes between healthy human individuals. Genomic DNA of each subset was evenly split across several immunoSEQ plates. In the source study's methods: Filtering differed because ImmunoSEQ produced junction-only sequences that carried no quality scores. Assay: immunoSEQ multiplex PCR; the TCRdb copy retains only in-frame clones and omits some. For V, J and clone size, that table is used; D and trimming come from the DNA. The sample has roughly 500,000 clones, more than 65% seen once. From germline, CDR1 is SEHNR and CDR2 FQNEAQ (reference sequence). V was shortened by 6 bases and J by 8 bases, with 10 bases between the two germline ends. The CDR3 covers 12 residues. Study-level results: Represented diversity, genetic and exposure-history alike, was limited by few donors.

Material: PBMCs. The chain is built from TRBV7-9 and TRBJ1-4; D unresolved. The TCR sequence derives from a woman aged 40 to 55 in good health. Some clones in this sample may be carry-over from other donors' samples. The CDR3 DNA reads as TGTGCCAGCAGGAACTTGTGGGAAAAACTGTTTTTT. This codes for CASRNLWEKLFF.